A selection of T cell receptor beta chains follows, all from one sample in a study of early T cells in non-severe SARS-CoV-2 infection. TCRdb redid the calling of the 5' RACE reads with MiXCR, one entry per CDR3 protein. Among approximately 64,000 distinct CDR3 sequences listed, less than 5.5% were seen once. The sample consisted of whole blood. The source of these receptors is an adult who was a healthcare worker with PCR-confirmed SARS-CoV-2 infection or an uninfected control (not recorded which). CDR3s include the opening cysteine and the closing phenylalanine or tryptophan. D genes are given only for firm matches. Clone size is shown for a subset of rows, as once, few, many or a class of expanded clone.

J	D	V	size	CDR3	DNA
TRBJ1-2	.	TRBV7-2	many	CASSLAGSGGYTF	TGTGCCAGCAGCTTAGCGGGGTCAGGAGGCTACACCTTC
TRBJ2-7	.	TRBV20-1	many	CSARDHNSTYEQYF	TGCAGTGCTAGAGATCATAACAGTACCTACGAGCAGTACTTC
TRBJ1-3	TRBD1	TRBV10-3	many	CAISADRASGNTIYF	TGTGCCATCAGTGCGGACAGGGCCTCTGGAAACACCATATATTTT
TRBJ2-1	.	TRBV19	many	CASSMGNEQFF	TGTGCCAGTAGTATGGGTAATGAGCAGTTCTTC
TRBJ2-2	TRBD1	TRBV27	many	CASSLWAGTGAGELFF	TGTGCCAGCAGTTTATGGGCCGGGACAGGGGCCGGGGAGCTGTTTTTT
TRBJ2-3	TRBD2	TRBV5-4	few	CASRRASGYTDTQYF	TGTGCCAGCCGCCGGGCTAGCGGTTACACAGATACGCAGTATTTT
TRBJ2-1	.	TRBV7-9	.	CASSLAWHEF	TGTGCCAGCAGCTTAGCGTGGCATGAATTC
TRBJ2-5	.	TRBV9	.	CASSAHLGSETQYF	TGTGCCAGCAGCGCCCACCTGGGGTCTGAGACCCAGTACTTC
TRBJ2-3	.	TRBV12-3/TRBV12-4	many	CASSLGVDTQYF	TGTGCCAGCAGTTTAGGGGTGGATACGCAGTATTTT
TRBJ1-5	.	TRBV20-1	many	CSAVRVQGNQPQHF	TGCAGTGCTGTCCGCGTCCAGGGCAATCAGCCCCAGCATTTT
TRBJ2-3	TRBD2	TRBV6-2/TRBV6-3	many	CASSKRSASGSPDTQYF	TGTGCCAGCAGTAAAAGGAGCGCTAGCGGGAGTCCGGATACGCAGTATTTT
TRBJ2-1	.	TRBV11-2	few	CASSLVRRSSYNEQFF	TGTGCCAGCAGCTTAGTTCGGCGGAGCTCCTACAATGAGCAGTTCTTC
TRBJ2-3	TRBD2	TRBV29-1	.	CSVDGLAGGKSTDTQYF	TGCAGCGTTGACGGGCTAGCGGGGGGCAAAAGCACAGATACGCAGTATTTT
TRBJ2-1	.	TRBV29-1	few	CSVAGDTGSYNEQFF	TGCAGCGTTGCGGGGGACACCGGCTCCTACAATGAGCAGTTCTTC
TRBJ1-2	.	TRBV10-2	many	CASRPTGDYGYTF	TGCGCCAGCAGGCCGACAGGTGACTATGGCTACACCTTC
TRBJ2-3	.	TRBV7-6	many	CASSGRGQDTQYF	TGTGCCAGCAGCGGGCGGGGGCAAGATACGCAGTATTTT
TRBJ2-4	.	TRBV20-1	few	CSAMPGAAKNIQYF	TGCAGTGCTATGCCAGGCGCAGCCAAAAACATTCAGTACTTC